Sequencing of this T cell receptor (beta chain) was carried out in a study of neurological immune-mediated disorders. Unsorted libraries were prepared from 2 million PBMCs held at -80 C. Whole-study findings and limits: CDR3 amino acid sequences found in expanded clones were never shared across subjects, suggesting private repertoires in all groups.

It was by 5'RACE with 10-nucleotide random UMIs that the cDNA was made. The authors obtained over 200 million TCR-beta sequences from 15-18 subjects per sequencing run. TCRdb used MiXCR to reprocess the 5' RACE reads, holding one entry per CDR3 protein. The table lists 45,000 to 50,000 distinct CDR3 sequences, more than 20% of them singletons. This clonotype was seen ten or more times. Its antigen is unknown. This clonotype was sampled from a woman aged 70-85 years in good health. Material for sequencing was PBMCs.

CDR3 sequence: CASSLEGGRNQPQHF. The CDR3 coding sequence is TGCGCCAGCAGCTTGGAGGGGGGTCGAAATCAGCCCCAGCATTTT. The chain joins TRBV5-1 to TRBJ1-5, with D possibly matching TRBD1 (6 bases). Germline lookup yields CDR1 SGHRS and CDR2 YFSETQ. The CDR3 spans 15 residues. V was shortened by 0 bases and J by 4 bases, with 11 bases between the two germline ends.